A selection of T cell receptor beta chains follows, all from one sample in a study of blood T cell repertoires in COVID-19. Profiling relied on immunoSEQ multiplex PCR, and the TCRdb table lists in-frame clones only, not all of them. This sample has some 170,000 clones, with about 79% found just once. The specimen sequenced was PBMCs or T cells enriched from blood (not recorded which). The receptors were sampled from a man aged 45-65 years who had recovered from COVID-19. Both conserved end residues are part of each CDR3. Fields, in order: V gene, D gene, clone size, J gene, CDR3 DNA, CDR3 protein. D genes are given only for firm matches. Expanded clones are given a class, and other clones once, few, many or no size at all.

>TRBV19|TRBD1|.|TRBJ1-5
TGTGCCAGTAGGCTAGGGGGCGAGTTAAGCAATCAGCCCCAGCATTTT
CASRLGGELSNQPQHF
>TRBV2|TRBD1|.|TRBJ1-5
TGTGCCAGCAGGACAGGGATCCAGCCCCAGCATTTT
CASRTGIQPQHF
>TRBV6-6|.|.|TRBJ2-7
TGTGCCAGCTTCCAGTCGGCAGGGATTTCGGTCGAGCAGTACTTC
CASFQSAGISVEQYF
>TRBV10-3|TRBD1|.|TRBJ1-6
TGTGCCATCAGTGACGACAGGGGCTCTAATTCACCCCTCCACTTT
CAISDDRGSNSPLHF
>TRBV7-2|.|.|TRBJ1-2
TGTGCCAGCAGCCCGACCAGGGGCCGCTATGGCTACACCTTC
CASSPTRGRYGYTF
>TRBV5-5|.|.|TRBJ2-1
TGTGCCAGCAGCTTGCACCAGGGCAATGAGCAGTTCTTC
CASSLHQGNEQFF
>TRBV6-4|.|.|TRBJ2-1
TGTGCCAGCAGATCTAACAGTGTCTCCTACAATGAGCAGTTCTTC
CASRSNSVSYNEQFF
>TRBV19|TRBD1|once|TRBJ1-5
TGTGCCAGTAGAAATCCGAAGGACAGGAGAAGGCAGATTAATCAGCCCCAGCATTTT
CASRNPKDRRRQINQPQHF
>TRBV6-5|.|.|TRBJ1-5
TGTGCCAGCAGTACATGGGGGGGTCTGCAGCCCCAGCATTTT
CASSTWGGLQPQHF
>TRBV30|.|.|TRBJ1-3
TGTGCCTGGAGTGTACGAAGAGGGTTTGGAAACACCATATATTTT
CAWSVRRGFGNTIYF
>TRBV27|.|.|TRBJ1-4
TGTGCCAGCAGCCTCTTACAGGGACATAATGAAAAACTGTTTTTT
CASSLLQGHNEKLFF
>TRBV7-3|.|few|TRBJ1-2
TGTGCCAGCAGCTTAATTCGCGTCAACTATGGCTACACCTTC
CASSLIRVNYGYTF
>TRBV6-5|TRBD1|.|TRBJ1-2
TGTGCCAGCGGATCGGGACAGCCCGCTTTTCGTGGCTACACCTTC
CASGSGQPAFRGYTF
>TRBV18|.|.|TRBJ1-4
TGTGCCAGCTCACCACGCGAAACTAATGAAAAACTGTTTTTT
CASSPRETNEKLFF
>TRBV6-1|TRBD2|.|TRBJ2-1
TGTGCCAGCAGTGAATCCCTAGCGGGGGGCAACAATGAGCAGTTCTTC
CASSESLAGGNNEQFF
>TRBV7-2|TRBD2|few|TRBJ2-1
TGTGCCAGCAGCCCAGAAAGACTAGCGGGGGATTGGGATGAGCAGTTCTTC
CASSPERLAGDWDEQFF
>TRBV14|TRBD1|.|TRBJ1-1
TGTGCCAGCAGCGCCCGACAGGGCTTGATCCAGATGGGCACTGAAGCTTTCTTT
CASSARQGLIQMGTEAFF
>TRBV6-6|.|.|TRBJ2-7
TGTGCCAGCAGTTACCGGCATGCAGGAGGCGAGCAGTACTTC
CASSYRHAGGEQYF
>TRBV3-1/TRBV3-2|.|.|TRBJ2-3
TGTGCCAGCAGCCCTAACGGACAGATCAGCACAGATACGCAGTATTTT
CASSPNGQISTDTQYF
>TRBV6-1|TRBD1|.|TRBJ2-7
TGTGCCAGCAGTGATTTCGGGACAGCTTACGAGCAGTACTTC
CASSDFGTAYEQYF
>TRBV19|TRBD1|.|TRBJ1-5
TGTGCCACCAAGACAGGGATTTCTAGCAATCAGCCCCAGCATTTT
CATKTGISSNQPQHF
>TRBV5-1|TRBD1|.|TRBJ1-2
TGCGCCAGCAGCTTGGCCCAGGGGGCTTATGGCTACACCTTC
CASSLAQGAYGYTF